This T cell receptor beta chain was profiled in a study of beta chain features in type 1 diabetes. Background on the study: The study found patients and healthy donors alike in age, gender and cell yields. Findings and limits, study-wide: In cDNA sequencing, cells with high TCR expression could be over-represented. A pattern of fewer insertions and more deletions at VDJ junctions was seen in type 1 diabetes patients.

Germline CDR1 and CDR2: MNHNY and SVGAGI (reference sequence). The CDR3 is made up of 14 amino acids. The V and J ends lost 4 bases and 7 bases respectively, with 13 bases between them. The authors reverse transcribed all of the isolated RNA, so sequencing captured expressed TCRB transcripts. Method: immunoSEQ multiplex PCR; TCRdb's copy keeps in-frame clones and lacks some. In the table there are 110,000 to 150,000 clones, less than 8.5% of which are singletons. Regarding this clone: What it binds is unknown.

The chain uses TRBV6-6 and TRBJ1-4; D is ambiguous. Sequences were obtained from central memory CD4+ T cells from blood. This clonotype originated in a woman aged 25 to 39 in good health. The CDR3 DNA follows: TGTGCCAGCAGTTTGACATCCCTGGGTGAAAAACTGTTTTTT. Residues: CASSLTSLGEKLFF.